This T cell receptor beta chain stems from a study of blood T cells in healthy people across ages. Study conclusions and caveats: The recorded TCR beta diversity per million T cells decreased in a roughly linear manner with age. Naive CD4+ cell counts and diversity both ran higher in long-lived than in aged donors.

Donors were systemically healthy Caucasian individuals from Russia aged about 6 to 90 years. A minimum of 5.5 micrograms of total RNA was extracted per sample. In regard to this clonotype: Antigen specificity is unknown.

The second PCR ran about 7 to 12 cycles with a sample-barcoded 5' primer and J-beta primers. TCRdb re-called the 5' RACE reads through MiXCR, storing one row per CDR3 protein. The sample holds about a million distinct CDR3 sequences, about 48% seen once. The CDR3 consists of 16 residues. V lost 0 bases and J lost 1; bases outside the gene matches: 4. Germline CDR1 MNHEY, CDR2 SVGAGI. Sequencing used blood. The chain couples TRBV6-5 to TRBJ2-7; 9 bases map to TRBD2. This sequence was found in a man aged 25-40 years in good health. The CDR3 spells CASSYSAGGPSYEQYF. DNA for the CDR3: TGTGCCAGCAGTTACTCCGCGGGGGGGCCTTCCTACGAGCAGTACTTC.